This T cell receptor beta chain was recovered during a study of PD-1 blockade in mismatch repair-deficient tumors. Study background: Patients had around twelve mismatch repair-deficient cancer types, all previously treated and progressing.

Study conclusions and caveats: Tumor-resident clones, often undetectable pretreatment in blood, expanded then contracted after pembrolizumab.

For this clone: The antigen is undetermined.

The CDR3 spans 15 residues. Germline-derived CDR1 and CDR2 are SGHNT and YYREEE (reference sequence). Trimming removed 2 bases at V and 7 bases at J, with 18 bases between. PCR or immunohistochemistry showed mismatch repair deficiency in every enrolled patient. Using immunoSEQ multiplex PCR, the repertoire was profiled, and TCRdb retains in-frame clones only, with some absent. The repertoire includes some 26,000 clones, more than 80% of them detected once, and 20% to 25% sits in the top ten. The material sequenced was peripheral blood, taken 12 weeks after starting pembrolizumab. The sequence came from an adult with mismatch repair-deficient cancer. The chain carries TRBV5-4 and TRBJ1-2; D is unresolved. The CDR3 coding sequence is TGTGCCAGCAGCTTTGATCTTGGTGTCGGGCTTGGCTACACCTTC. This encodes CASSFDLGVGLGYTF.